This T cell receptor (beta chain) appears in the sequencing data of a study of T-cell reconstitution after alpha-beta-depleted transplantation in children. The CDR3 length is 15 residues. V shed 2 bases and J shed 2 bases, with 10 bases lying between them. Construction of the TCRbeta library involved unique molecular identifiers. TCRdb re-derived calls from the PCR reads in MiXCR, one entry per CDR3 protein. The data contain approximately 240,000 distinct CDR3 sequences, over 9.5% of them seen just once; the ten biggest clones take up about 5%. This clonotype was observed many times. This TCR came from a human donor who donated a stem cell graft to a child with SCID. The V and J genes are TRBV12-3 or TRBV12-4 and TRBJ1-5; D not resolved. This material consisted of PBMCs from the stem cell graft donor, taken from the stem cell graft. CDR3 in amino acids: CASSLSVAGNQPQHF. CDR3 DNA sequence: TGTGCCAGCAGTTTATCGGTTGCGGGCAATCAGCCCCAGCATTTT.